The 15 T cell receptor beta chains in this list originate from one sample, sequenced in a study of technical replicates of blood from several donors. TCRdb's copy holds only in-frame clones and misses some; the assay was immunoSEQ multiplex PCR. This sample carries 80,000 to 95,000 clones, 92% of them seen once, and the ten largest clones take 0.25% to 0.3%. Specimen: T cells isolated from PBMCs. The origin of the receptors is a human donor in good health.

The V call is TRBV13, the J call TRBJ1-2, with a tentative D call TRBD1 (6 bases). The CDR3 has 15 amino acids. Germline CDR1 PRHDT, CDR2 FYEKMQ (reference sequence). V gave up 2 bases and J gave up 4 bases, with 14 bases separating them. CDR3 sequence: CASSLPPGVTYGYTF. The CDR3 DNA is TGTGCCAGCAGCTTACCGCCAGGGGTAACCTATGGCTACACCTTC. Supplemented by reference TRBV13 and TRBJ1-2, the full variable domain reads AAGVIQSPRHLIKEKRETATLKCYPIPRHDTVYWYQQGPGQDPQFLISFYEKMQSDKGSIPDRFSAQQFSDYHSELNMSSLELGDSALYFCASSLPPGVTYGYTFGSGTRLTVV.

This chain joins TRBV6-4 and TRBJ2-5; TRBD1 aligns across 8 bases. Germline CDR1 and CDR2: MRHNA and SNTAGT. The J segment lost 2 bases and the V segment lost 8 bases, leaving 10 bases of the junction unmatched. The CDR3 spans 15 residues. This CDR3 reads CASPARDRQQETQYF. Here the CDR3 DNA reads TGTGCCAGCCCCGCCCGGGACAGGCAACAAGAGACCCAGTACTTC.

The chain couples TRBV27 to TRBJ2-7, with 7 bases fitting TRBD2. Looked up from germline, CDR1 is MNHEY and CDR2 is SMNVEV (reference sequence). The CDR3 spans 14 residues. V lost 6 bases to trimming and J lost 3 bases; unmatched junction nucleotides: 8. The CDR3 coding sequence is TGTGCCAGCAGCAAAGCGGGACCCAACTACGAGCAGTACTTC. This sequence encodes CASSKAGPNYEQYF.

The CDR3 is CASSYRLAGSYNEQFF. The CDR3 DNA sequence: TGTGCCAGCAGTTACAGACTAGCGGGGAGCTACAATGAGCAGTTCTTC. This sequence joins TRBV2 and TRBJ2-1; 11 bases match TRBD2. CDR3 length: 16 residues. CDR1 is SNHLY and CDR2 is FYNNEI in the germline V gene. J was trimmed by 3 bases and V by 5 bases; bases with no gene match: 6.

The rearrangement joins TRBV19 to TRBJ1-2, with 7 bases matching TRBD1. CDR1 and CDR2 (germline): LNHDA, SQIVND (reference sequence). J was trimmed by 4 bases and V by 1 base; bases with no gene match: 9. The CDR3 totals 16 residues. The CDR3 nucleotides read TGTGCCAGTAGTATAGTGGGACAGCAACCTGTCTATGGCTACACCTTC. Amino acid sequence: CASSIVGQQPVYGYTF.

The CDR3 reads CATSSDSFTEAFF. The CDR3 DNA reads as TGTGCCACCAGCAGCGACAGTTTCACTGAAGCTTTCTTT. This chain connects TRBV15 to TRBJ1-1; a weak D match, TRBD1 (5 bases). Germline V gives CDR1 LNHNV, CDR2 YYDKDF (reference sequence). V shed 3 bases and J shed 4 bases, with 9 bases lying between them. The CDR3 has 13 residues.

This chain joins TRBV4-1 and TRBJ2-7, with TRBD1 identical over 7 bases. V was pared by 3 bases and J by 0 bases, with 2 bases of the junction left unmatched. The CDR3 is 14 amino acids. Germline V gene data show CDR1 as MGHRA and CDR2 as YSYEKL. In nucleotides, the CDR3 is TGCGCCAGCAGCCAGTGGGACAGCTCCTACGAGCAGTACTTC. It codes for CASSQWDSSYEQYF.

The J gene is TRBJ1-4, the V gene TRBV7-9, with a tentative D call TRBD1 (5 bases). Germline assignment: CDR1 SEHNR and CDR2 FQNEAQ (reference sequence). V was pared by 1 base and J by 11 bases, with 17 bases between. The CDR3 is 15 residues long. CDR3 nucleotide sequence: TGTGCCAGCAGCTTAGTAGCCCCAGGGAAGACGAAACTGTTTTTT. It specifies CASSLVAPGKTKLFF.

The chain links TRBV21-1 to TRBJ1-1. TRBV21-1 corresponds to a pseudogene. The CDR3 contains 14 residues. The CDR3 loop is CASTPETHSTEAFF. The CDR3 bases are TGTGCCAGCACCCCGGAGACTCACTCCACTGAAGCTTTCTTT.

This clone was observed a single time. The CDR3 region has the DNA TGTGCCAGCAGCTTAGACCCTACCACTCAGCCCCAGCATTTT. Translating gives CASSLDPTTQPQHF. This chain links TRBV7-2 with TRBJ1-5; unclear D gene. V dropped 1 base and J dropped 6 bases, with 10 bases sitting between them. This CDR3 is built from 14 residues. Germline lookup yields CDR1 SGHTA and CDR2 FQGNSA.

The CDR3 region is CASSDSSGAVRYNEQFF. The CDR3 DNA sequence: TGTGCCAGCAGTGACTCGAGTGGGGCCGTACGGTACAATGAGCAGTTCTTC. The gene calls are TRBV6-4 and TRBJ2-1; tentative D call: TRBD1 (5 bases). The germline V and J ends were trimmed by 0 bases and 4 bases, with 16 bases remaining between them. This CDR3 has 17 amino acids. Germline V gene sequence: CDR1 MRHNA, CDR2 SNTAGT.

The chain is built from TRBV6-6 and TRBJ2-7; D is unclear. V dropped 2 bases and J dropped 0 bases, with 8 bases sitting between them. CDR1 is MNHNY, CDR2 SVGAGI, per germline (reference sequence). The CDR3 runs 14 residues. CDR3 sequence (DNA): TGTGCCAGCAGTTACGGCAGTTACTCCTACGAGCAGTACTTC. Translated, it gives CASSYGSYSYEQYF.

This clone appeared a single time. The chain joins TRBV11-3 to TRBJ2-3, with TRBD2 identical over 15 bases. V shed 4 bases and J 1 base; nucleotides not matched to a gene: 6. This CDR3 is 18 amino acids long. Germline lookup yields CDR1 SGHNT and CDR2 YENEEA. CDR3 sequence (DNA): TGTGCCAGCAGCTGGGGGGGACTAGCGGGGGGTCGCACAGATACGCAGTATTTT. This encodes CASSWGGLAGGRTDTQYF.

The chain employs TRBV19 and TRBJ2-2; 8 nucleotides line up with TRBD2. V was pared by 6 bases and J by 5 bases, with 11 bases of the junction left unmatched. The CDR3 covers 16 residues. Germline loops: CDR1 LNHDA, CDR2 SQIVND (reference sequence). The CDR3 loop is CASRVGGASRTGELFF. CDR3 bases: TGTGCCAGTAGGGTCGGGGGGGCCTCGCGGACCGGGGAGCTGTTTTTT.

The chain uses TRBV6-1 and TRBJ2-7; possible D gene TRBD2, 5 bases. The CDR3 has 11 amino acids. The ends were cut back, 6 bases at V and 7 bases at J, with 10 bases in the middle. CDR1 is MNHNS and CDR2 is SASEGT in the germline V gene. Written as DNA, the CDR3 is TGTGCCAGCAGCGGACTGGTGGAGCAGTACTTC. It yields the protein CASSGLVEQYF.